This T cell receptor beta chain was recorded in a study of regulatory T cells in long-lasting Graves disease. The sample holds a few counts of this clonotype. With iRepertoire HTBI primers and Arm-PCR of CDR3 regions, TCR beta libraries were built. TCRdb re-called the multiplex PCR reads with MiXCR, one entry per CDR3 protein. The table has some 250,000 distinct CDR3 sequences, 18% seen once. Indicated time point: newly diagnosed GD, antithyroid drugs for less than 3 months. PBMC RNA served as the TCR library source. The same data also contributed to another study, on T cells in Graves' hyperthyroidism and ophthalmopathy.

The sequence came from a woman younger than 45 with Graves disease. Sequencing was performed on peripheral blood mononuclear cells (PBMCs), taken at new diagnosis, from a patient treated with antithyroid drugs.

DNA for the CDR3: TGTGCCAGCAGTTACTCGAACCGGCGCGGTCAATACAATGAGCAGTTCTTC. Its translation is CASSYSNRRGQYNEQFF. The V gene is TRBV6-2 or TRBV6-3, the J gene TRBJ2-1; D gene unclear. The germline V gene has CDR1 MNHEY and CDR2 SVGEGT. Trimming took off 0 bases at V and 4 bases at J, with 16 bases between the two ends. The CDR3 has 17 amino acids.